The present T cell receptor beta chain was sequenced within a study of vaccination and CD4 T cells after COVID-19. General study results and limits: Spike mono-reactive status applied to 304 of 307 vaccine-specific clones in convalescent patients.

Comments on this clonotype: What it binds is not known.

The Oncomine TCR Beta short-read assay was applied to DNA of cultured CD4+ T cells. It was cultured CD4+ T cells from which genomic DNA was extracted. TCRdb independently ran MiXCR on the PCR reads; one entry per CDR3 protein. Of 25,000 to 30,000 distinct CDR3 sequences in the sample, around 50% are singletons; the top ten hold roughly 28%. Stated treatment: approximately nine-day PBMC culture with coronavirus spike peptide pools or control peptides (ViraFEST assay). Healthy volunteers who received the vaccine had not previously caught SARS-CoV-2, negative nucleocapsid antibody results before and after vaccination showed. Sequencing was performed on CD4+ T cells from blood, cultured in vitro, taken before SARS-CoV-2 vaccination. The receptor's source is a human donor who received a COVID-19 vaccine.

This CDR3 is CSASEQLAGDRETQYF. The CDR3 coding sequence is TGCAGTGCTAGTGAGCAACTAGCGGGGGATCGGGAGACCCAGTACTTC. The genes are TRBV20-1 and TRBJ2-5, with 11 bases identical to TRBD2. This CDR3 has 16 residues. The germline V gene has CDR1 DFQATT and CDR2 SNEGSKA (reference sequence). V was clipped by 3 bases and J by 5 bases; unmatched bases: 11.